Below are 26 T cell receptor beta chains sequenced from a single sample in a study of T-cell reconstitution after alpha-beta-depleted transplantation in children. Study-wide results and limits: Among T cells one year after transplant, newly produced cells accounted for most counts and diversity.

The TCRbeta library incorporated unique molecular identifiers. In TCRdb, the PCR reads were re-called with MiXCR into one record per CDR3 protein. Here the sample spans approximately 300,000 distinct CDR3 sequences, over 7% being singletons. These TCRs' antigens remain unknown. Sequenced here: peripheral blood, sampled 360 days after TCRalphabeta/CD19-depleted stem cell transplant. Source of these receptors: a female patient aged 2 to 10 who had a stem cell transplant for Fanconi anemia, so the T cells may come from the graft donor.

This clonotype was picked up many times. The DNA for the CDR3 is TGCGCCAGCAGCTTGGCCGTATTCGACACTGAAGCTTTCTTT. It codes for CASSLAVFDTEAFF. The chain is built from TRBV5-1 and TRBJ1-1; D unresolved. Per germline, CDR1 SGHRS and CDR2 YFSETQ. V dropped 0 bases and J dropped 3 bases, with 9 bases sitting between them. This CDR3 region has 14 residues.

CDR3 coding DNA: TGCGCCAGCAGCCCCCAAAGCGGGGGGGCCCACACCGGGGAGCTGTTTTTT. This translates into CASSPQSGGAHTGELFF. The chain combines TRBV5-1 with TRBJ2-2, with TRBD2 matching over 10 bases. This CDR3 is built from 17 residues. Looked up from germline, CDR1 is SGHRS and CDR2 is YFSETQ. V trimming: 4 bases; J trimming: 3 bases; junction bases outside the gene matches: 9.

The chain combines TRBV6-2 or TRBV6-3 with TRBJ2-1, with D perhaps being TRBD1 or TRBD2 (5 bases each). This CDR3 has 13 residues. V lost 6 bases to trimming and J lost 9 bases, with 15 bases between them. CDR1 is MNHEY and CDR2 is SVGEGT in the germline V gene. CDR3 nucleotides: TGTGCCAGCAGGACGGGTTCGAGGGGTGAGCAGTTCTTC. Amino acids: CASRTGSRGEQFF.

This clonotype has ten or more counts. The CDR3 sequence: CASSYDRVTEAFF. The CDR3 nucleotides are TGTGCCAGCAGTTACGACAGGGTCACTGAAGCTTTCTTT. V and J are TRBV6-5 and TRBJ1-1, with 7 bases lining up with TRBD1. Germline CDR1 reads MNHEY; CDR2 reads SVGAGI. The V segment lost 2 bases and the J segment 4 bases; nucleotides outside the gene matches: 1. CDR3 length: 13 amino acids.

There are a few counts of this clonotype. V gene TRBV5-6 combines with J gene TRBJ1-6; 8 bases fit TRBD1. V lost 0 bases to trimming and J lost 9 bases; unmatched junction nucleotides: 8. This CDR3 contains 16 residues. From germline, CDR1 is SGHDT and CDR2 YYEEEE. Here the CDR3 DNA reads TGTGCCAGCAGCTTGGTCATAACAGGGGGAGGTTCACCCCTCCACTTT. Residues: CASSLVITGGGSPLHF.

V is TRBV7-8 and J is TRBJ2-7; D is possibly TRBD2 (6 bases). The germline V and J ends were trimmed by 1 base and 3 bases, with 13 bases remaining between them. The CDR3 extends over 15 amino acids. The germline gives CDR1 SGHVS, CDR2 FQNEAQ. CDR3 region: CASSLGGAPLYEQYF. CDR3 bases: TGTGCCAGCAGCTTAGGCGGGGCCCCTCTCTACGAGCAGTACTTC.

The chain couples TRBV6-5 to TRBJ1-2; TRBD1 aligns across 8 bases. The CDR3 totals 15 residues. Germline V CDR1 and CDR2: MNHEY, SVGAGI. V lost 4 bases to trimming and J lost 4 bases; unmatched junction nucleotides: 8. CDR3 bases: TGTGCCAGCAGTTCGACAGGGGCCGGGGGCTATGGCTACACCTTC. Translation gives CASSSTGAGGYGYTF.

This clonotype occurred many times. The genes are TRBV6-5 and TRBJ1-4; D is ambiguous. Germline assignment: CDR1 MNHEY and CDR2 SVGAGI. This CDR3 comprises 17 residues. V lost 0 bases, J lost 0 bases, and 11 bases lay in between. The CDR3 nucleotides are TGTGCCAGCAGTTACTCGAAGGGCCTTGCAACTAATGAAAAACTGTTTTTT. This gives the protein CASSYSKGLATNEKLFF.

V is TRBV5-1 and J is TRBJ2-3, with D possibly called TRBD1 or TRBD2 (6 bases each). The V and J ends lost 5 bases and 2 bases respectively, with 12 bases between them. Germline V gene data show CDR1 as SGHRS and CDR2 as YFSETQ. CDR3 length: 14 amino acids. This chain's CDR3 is CASSKGGPTDTQYF. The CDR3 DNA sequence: TGCGCCAGCAGTAAGGGGGGTCCCACAGATACGCAGTATTTT.

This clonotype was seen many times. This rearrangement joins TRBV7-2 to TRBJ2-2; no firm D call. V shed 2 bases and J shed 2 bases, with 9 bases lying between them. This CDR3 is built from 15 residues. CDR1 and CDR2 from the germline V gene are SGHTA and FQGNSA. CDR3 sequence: CASSLLLGNTGELFF. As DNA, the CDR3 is TGTGCCAGCAGCTTATTACTGGGAAACACCGGGGAGCTGTTTTTT. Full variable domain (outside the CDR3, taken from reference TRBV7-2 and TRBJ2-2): GAGVSQSPSNKVTEKGKDVELRCDPISGHTALYWYRQSLGQGLEFLIYFQGNSAPDKSGLPSDRFSAERTGGSVSTLTIQRTQQEDSAVYLCASSLLLGNTGELFFGEGSRLTVL.

This chain's CDR3 is CASRLPGLAGNTGELFF. CDR3 DNA sequence: TGTGCCAGCAGACTACCGGGACTAGCGGGCAACACCGGGGAGCTGTTTTTT. The V call is TRBV6-2 or TRBV6-3, the J call TRBJ2-2, with 12 bases lining up with TRBD2. Losses at the gene ends were 6 bases for V and 2 bases for J; bases not matched to a gene: 7. Germline V gene data show CDR1 as MNHEY and CDR2 as SVGEGT. This CDR3 contains 17 residues.

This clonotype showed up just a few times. The CDR3: CASSWAWFDTDTQYF. The CDR3 nucleotides are TGTGCCAGCAGCTGGGCGTGGTTCGACACAGATACGCAGTATTTT. The V gene is TRBV5-6, the J gene TRBJ2-3; D call uncertain. Trimming cost V 3 bases and J 2 bases, with 13 bases left between them. Germline assignment: CDR1 SGHDT and CDR2 YYEEEE. The CDR3 spans 15 residues.

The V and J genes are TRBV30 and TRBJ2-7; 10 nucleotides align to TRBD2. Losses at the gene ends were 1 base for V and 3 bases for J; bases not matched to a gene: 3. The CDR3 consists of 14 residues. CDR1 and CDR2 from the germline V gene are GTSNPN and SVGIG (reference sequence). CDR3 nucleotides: TGTGCCTGGAGTGATCTAGCGGGAGTCTACGAGCAGTACTTC. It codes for CAWSDLAGVYEQYF.

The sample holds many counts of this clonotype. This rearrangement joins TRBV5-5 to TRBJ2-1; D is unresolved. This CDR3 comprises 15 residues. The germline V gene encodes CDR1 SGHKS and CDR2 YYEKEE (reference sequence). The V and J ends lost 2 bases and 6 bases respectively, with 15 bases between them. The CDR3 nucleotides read TGTGCCAGCAGCTTAGGACCCTCGACCCCCAATGAGCAGTTCTTC. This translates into CASSLGPSTPNEQFF. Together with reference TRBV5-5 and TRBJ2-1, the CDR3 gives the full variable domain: DAGVTQSPTHLIKTRGQQVTLRCSPISGHKSVSWYQQVLGQGPQFIFQYYEKEERGRGNFPDRFSARQFPNYSSELNVNALLLGDSALYLCASSLGPSTPNEQFFGPGTRLTVL.

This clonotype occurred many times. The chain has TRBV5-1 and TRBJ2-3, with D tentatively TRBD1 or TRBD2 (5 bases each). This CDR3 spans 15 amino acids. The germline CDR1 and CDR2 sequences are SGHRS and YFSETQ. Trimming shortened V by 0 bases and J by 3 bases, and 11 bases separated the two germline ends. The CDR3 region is CASSLVRDATDTQYF. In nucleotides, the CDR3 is TGCGCCAGCAGCTTGGTTAGGGACGCTACAGATACGCAGTATTTT.

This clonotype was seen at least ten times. CDR3 nucleotide sequence: TGTGCCAGCAGTTCCAACTCTAGGGGCTACACCTTC. It is translated as CASSSNSRGYTF. The chain recombines TRBV28 with TRBJ1-2; D unresolved. The V gene's germline CDR1 is MDHEN and CDR2 SYDVKM. The CDR3 runs 12 residues. With 4 bases removed from V and 8 bases from J, the gap between germline ends came to 11 bases.

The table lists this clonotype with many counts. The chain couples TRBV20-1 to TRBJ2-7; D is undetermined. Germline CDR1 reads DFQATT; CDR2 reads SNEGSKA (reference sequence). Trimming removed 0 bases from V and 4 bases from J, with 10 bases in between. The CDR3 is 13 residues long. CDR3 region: CSARDGLTYEQYV. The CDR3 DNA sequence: TGCAGTGCTAGAGATGGTCTTACTTACGAGCAGTACGTC.

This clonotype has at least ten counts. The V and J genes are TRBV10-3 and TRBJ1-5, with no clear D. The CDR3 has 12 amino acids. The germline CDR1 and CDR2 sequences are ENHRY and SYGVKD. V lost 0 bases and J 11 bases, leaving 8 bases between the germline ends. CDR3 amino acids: CAISESGRAQHF. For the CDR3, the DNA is TGTGCCATCAGTGAGTCGGGTAGGGCCCAGCATTTT.

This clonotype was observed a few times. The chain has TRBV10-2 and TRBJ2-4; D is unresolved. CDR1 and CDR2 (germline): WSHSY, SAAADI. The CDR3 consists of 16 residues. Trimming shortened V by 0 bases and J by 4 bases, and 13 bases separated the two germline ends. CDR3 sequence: CASSESLGFGKNIQYF. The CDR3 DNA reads TGCGCCAGCAGTGAGTCATTAGGGTTCGGGAAAAACATTCAGTACTTC.

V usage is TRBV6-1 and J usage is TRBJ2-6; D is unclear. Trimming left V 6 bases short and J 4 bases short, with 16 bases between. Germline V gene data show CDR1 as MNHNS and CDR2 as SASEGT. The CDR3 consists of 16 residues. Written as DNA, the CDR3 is TGTGCCAGCAGCCCCAACCCAACAAGGGGGGCCAACGTCCTGACTTTC. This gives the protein CASSPNPTRGANVLTF.

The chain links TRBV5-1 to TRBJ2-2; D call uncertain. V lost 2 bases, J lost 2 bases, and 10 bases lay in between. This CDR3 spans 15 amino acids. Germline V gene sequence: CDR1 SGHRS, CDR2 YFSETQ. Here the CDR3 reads CASSFRAGNTGELFF. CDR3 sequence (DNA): TGCGCCAGCAGCTTTCGAGCCGGAAACACCGGGGAGCTGTTTTTT.

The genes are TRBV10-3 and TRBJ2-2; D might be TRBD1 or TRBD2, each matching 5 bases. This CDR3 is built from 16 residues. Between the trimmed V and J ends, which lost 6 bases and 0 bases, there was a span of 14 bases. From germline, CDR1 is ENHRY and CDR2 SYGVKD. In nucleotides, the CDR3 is TGTGCCATCAGCTCTGGGGGAGCAACGAACACCGGGGAGCTGTTTTTT. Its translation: CAISSGGATNTGELFF.

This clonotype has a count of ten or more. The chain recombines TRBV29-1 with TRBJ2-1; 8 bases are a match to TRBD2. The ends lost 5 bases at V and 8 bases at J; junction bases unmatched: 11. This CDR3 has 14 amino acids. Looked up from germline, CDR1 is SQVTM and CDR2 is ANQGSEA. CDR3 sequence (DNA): TGCAGCGTTCTCTTTCGACGGGGGGGCGATGAGCAGTTCTTC. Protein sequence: CSVLFRRGGDEQFF.

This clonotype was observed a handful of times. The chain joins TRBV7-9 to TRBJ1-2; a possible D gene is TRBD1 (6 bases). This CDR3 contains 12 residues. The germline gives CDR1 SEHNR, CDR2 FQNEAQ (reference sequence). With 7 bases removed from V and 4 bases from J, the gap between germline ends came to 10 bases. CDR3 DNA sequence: TGTGCCAGCACACAGGGTACCTATGGCTACACCTTC. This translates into CASTQGTYGYTF.

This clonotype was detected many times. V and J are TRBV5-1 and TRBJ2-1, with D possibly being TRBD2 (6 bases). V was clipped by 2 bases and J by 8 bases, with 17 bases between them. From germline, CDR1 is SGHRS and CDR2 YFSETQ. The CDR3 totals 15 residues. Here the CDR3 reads CASSFWGGGKDEQFF. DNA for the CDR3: TGCGCCAGCAGCTTTTGGGGTGGGGGGAAGGATGAGCAGTTCTTC.

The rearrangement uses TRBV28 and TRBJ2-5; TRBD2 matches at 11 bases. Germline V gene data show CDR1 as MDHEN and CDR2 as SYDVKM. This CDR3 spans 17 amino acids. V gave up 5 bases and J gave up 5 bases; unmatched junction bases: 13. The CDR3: CASSLTSGGPEGETQYF. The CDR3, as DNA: TGTGCCAGCAGTCTCACTAGCGGGGGACCGGAGGGTGAGACCCAGTACTTC.